Listed here are 14 T cell receptor beta chains from one sample, sequenced in a study of T cell repertoires in cytomegalovirus infection. These receptors' antigens are unknown. TCRdb passed the reads through MiXCR, listing each CDR3 protein once. The data contain a few hundred thousand distinct CDR3 sequences, 40% of them singletons. The input for sequencing was cultured PBMCs, taken from culture after CMV antigen stimulation. The receptor set was obtained from a human donor in good health (CMV status not recorded). Some clones in this sample may be carry-over from other donors' samples.

This chain joins TRBV2 and TRBJ2-2; TRBD2 matches at 7 bases. Losses at the gene ends were 7 bases for V and 8 bases for J; bases not matched to a gene: 4. Per the germline V gene, CDR1 is SNHLY and CDR2 is FYNNEI. This CDR3 has 12 residues. In DNA, the CDR3 is TGTGCCAGCACCACCGGGAGGGGGGAGCTGTTTTTT. It codes for CASTTGRGELFF.

The chain employs TRBV5-4 and TRBJ1-3, with 7 bases lining up with TRBD1. V lost 0 bases to trimming and J lost 4 bases; unmatched junction nucleotides: 10. CDR1 and CDR2 (germline): SGHNT, YYREEE (reference sequence). The CDR3 length is 17 residues. The CDR3 region is CASSLGQGDPGGNTIYF. The CDR3 DNA reads TGTGCCAGCAGCTTGGGCCAGGGGGACCCAGGGGGAAACACCATATATTTT.

This sequence joins TRBV20-1 and TRBJ2-1; D may correspond to TRBD1 or TRBD2 (5 bases each). Deletions cut 4 bases from V and 4 bases from J, with 8 bases between. Germline values: CDR1 DFQATT, CDR2 SNEGSKA (reference sequence). The CDR3 runs 12 residues. CDR3: CSATGAYNEQFF. The CDR3 nucleotides read TGCAGTGCTACCGGGGCTTACAATGAGCAGTTCTTC.

This sequence joins TRBV6-1 and TRBJ2-7; D remains ambiguous. This CDR3 has 15 residues. V was clipped by 7 bases and J by 2 bases, with 18 bases between them. Germline loops: CDR1 MNHNS, CDR2 SASEGT. CDR3 region: CASTLRARATYEQYF. The CDR3 coding sequence is TGTGCCAGCACTCTCCGGGCCAGAGCTACCTACGAGCAGTACTTC.

The CDR3 is CASGVATDTQYF. The CDR3 coding sequence is TGTGCCAGCGGGGTGGCCACAGATACGCAGTATTTT. This chain connects TRBV2 to TRBJ2-3; D not certain. This CDR3 spans 12 amino acids. CDR1 and CDR2 (germline): SNHLY, FYNNEI. Trimming took off 8 bases at V and 2 bases at J, with 8 bases between the two ends.

The rearrangement uses TRBV7-2 and TRBJ2-2, with D possibly matching TRBD2 (9 bases). Trimming cost V 4 bases and J 7 bases, with 19 bases left between them. The CDR3 length is 16 residues. Looked up from germline, CDR1 is SGHTA and CDR2 is FQGNSA. The CDR3 loop reads CASSSPSGTGSGELFF. CDR3 DNA: TGTGCCAGCAGCTCACCTAGCGGGACAGGCAGCGGGGAGCTGTTTTTT.

This clonotype has just a few counts. The rearrangement joins TRBV12-3 or TRBV12-4 to TRBJ2-4, with D unresolved. The V end lost 7 bases, the J end lost 0 bases, and 13 bases lay between the germline ends. The length of the CDR3 is 15 residues. CDR3 region: CASTNALGAKNIQYF. The CDR3, as DNA: TGTGCCAGCACCAACGCCCTAGGAGCCAAAAACATTCAGTACTTC.

The CDR3 DNA reads as TGTGCCAGCAGTTTATACCCTACTAACTATGGCTACACCTTC. Translation gives CASSLYPTNYGYTF. This chain uses TRBV27 with TRBJ1-2, with no clear D. In germline, CDR1 is MNHEY, CDR2 SMNVEV (reference sequence). CDR3 size: 14 residues. V lost 1 base and J 0 bases, leaving 6 bases between the germline ends.

This rearrangement joins TRBV7-7 to TRBJ2-2; D ambiguous. V was clipped by 4 bases and J by 3 bases, with 15 bases between them. The length of the CDR3 is 16 residues. Per germline, CDR1 SSHAT and CDR2 FNYEAQ (reference sequence). This chain's CDR3 is CASSSTPPPDTGELFF. CDR3 in DNA: TGTGCCAGCAGCTCCACCCCGCCCCCCGACACCGGGGAGCTGTTTTTT.

The rearrangement uses TRBV12-3 or TRBV12-4 and TRBJ1-5; D not certain. The CDR3 runs 14 residues. V shed 3 bases and J shed 2 bases, with 8 bases lying between them. The CDR3 sequence: CASSFWGGNQPQHF. Here the CDR3 DNA reads TGTGCCAGCAGTTTTTGGGGAGGCAATCAGCCCCAGCATTTT.

This chain uses TRBV5-6 with TRBJ2-1, with D perhaps TRBD1 or TRBD2 (5 bases each). CDR3 length: 15 residues. In germline, CDR1 is SGHDT, CDR2 YYEEEE. The ends were cut back, 4 bases at V and 2 bases at J, with 13 bases in the middle. The CDR3, as DNA: TGTGCCAGCAGCCTCCCGGGACGGCCCTACAATGAGCAGTTCTTC. This sequence encodes CASSLPGRPYNEQFF.

The rearrangement joins TRBV27 to TRBJ2-3, with 9 bases identical to TRBD1. Losses at the gene ends were 4 bases for V and 6 bases for J; bases not matched to a gene: 8. Germline-derived CDR1 and CDR2 are MNHEY and SMNVEV (reference sequence). The CDR3 covers 15 residues. CDR3 loop: CASSSYGTGLDTQYF. The CDR3 DNA reads TGTGCCAGCAGTTCATACGGGACAGGGCTCGATACGCAGTATTTT.

The chain combines TRBV19 with TRBJ2-7; D may be TRBD2 (6 bases). Between the trimmed V and J ends, which lost 3 bases and 0 bases, there was a span of 15 bases. Per germline, CDR1 LNHDA and CDR2 SQIVND (reference sequence). This CDR3 comprises 16 residues. For the CDR3, the DNA is TGTGCCAGTAGTATCGCCAGAAGGACTAACTCCTACGAGCAGTACTTC. Its translation is CASSIARRTNSYEQYF.

The chain joins TRBV7-8 to TRBJ2-7; D may match TRBD1 or TRBD2 (5 bases each). Germline lookup yields CDR1 SGHVS and CDR2 FQNEAQ. V was pared by 3 bases and J by 0 bases, with 9 bases between. This CDR3 comprises 14 residues. The CDR3 nucleotides are TGTGCCAGCAGCTTGGGGGAGCTCTCCTACGAGCAGTACTTC. This gives the protein CASSLGELSYEQYF.